One sample yielded the 3 T cell receptor beta chains listed below, sequenced in a study of Graves' ophthalmopathy and Graves' hyperthyroidism. Beta-chain TCR CDR3 regions were amplified from RNA transcripts. HTBI primers primed a first-round RT-PCR, and a second-round multiplex PCR followed. TCRdb ran MiXCR on the multiplex PCR reads and lists one entry per CDR3 protein. In the table there are roughly 1.1 million distinct CDR3 sequences, roughly two fifths of which are singletons. Source material: peripheral blood or thyroid tissue (not recorded which). The receptors derive from an adult man with Graves' hyperthyroidism.

This clonotype was detected many times. V usage is TRBV12-3 or TRBV12-4 and J usage is TRBJ2-5; 12 bases fit TRBD2. The CDR3 runs to 17 residues. The V gene end was trimmed by 6 bases and the J gene end by 5 bases; junction bases not matched to a gene: 13. The CDR3 bases are TGTGCCAGCAGCCCCGGGCTAGCGGGAGGGCCAGGGGAGACCCAGTACTTC. Protein product: CASSPGLAGGPGETQYF.

This clonotype was seen a handful of times. CDR3 in DNA: TGTGCCAGCAGCCAAGAGCCTAGGCAAGATGAGACCCAGTACTTC. Its translation: CASSQEPRQDETQYF. This chain links TRBV14 with TRBJ2-5; D gene uncertain. This CDR3 has 15 amino acids. Trimming pared 0 bases from V and 5 bases from J, leaving 13 bases between. Looked up from germline, CDR1 is SGHDN and CDR2 is FVKESK.

Concerning this clonotype itself: Germline and junction disagree at one end, which may indicate a read error. This sequence joins TRBV4-1 and TRBJ1-2; weak D call: TRBD1 (6 bases). The germline V gene has CDR1 MGHRA and CDR2 YSYEKL. The CDR3 spans 16 residues. This chain's CDR3 is CASSQLPGHPKNGYTF. The CDR3 DNA sequence: TGCGCCAGCAGCCAGCTTCCGGGACATCCCAAGAATGGGTACACCTTC.